The sequence of this T cell receptor beta chain was determined in a study of shared clonotypes between healthy human individuals. The wider study: Two female and three male donors aged 18 to 49 were enrolled.

Original methodology: Filtering differed, since immunoSEQ gave only junction sequences and no quality scores. Generated by immunoSEQ multiplex PCR, the TCRdb table keeps only in-frame clones and is missing some. V and J calls and clone size are copied from that table; D and trimming were computed from the DNA. The repertoire holds 2 million to 2.5 million clones, with about 92% as singletons. General study findings and limits: The naive CD4 repertoires of several donors were compared, and 5% to 6.5% of clonotypes were shared. Specimens sampled were limited to blood, with tissue repertoires likely differing.

Naive CD8 cells were CD45RO-negative, positively selected for CCR7, excluding terminally differentiated effector memory CD45RA+ cells. Of note for this clone: Its antigen is as yet unknown.

The sample taken for sequencing was naive CD8+ T cells from PBMCs. The sequence was collected from a man aged 18 to 29 in good health. Some clones in this sample may be carry-over from other donors' samples.

CDR3 in amino acids: CASSSRALGLGNTEAFF. The CDR3 DNA sequence: TGTGCCAGCAGTTCCAGGGCGCTAGGGTTGGGGAACACTGAAGCTTTCTTT. This chain connects TRBV28 to TRBJ1-1; a weak D match, TRBD1 (5 bases). The CDR3 totals 17 residues. V dropped 4 bases and J dropped 1 base, with 19 bases sitting between them. CDR1 MDHEN and CDR2 SYDVKM come from the germline V gene.